The 18 T cell receptor beta chains presented below share a single source sample, sequenced in a study of early T cells in non-severe SARS-CoV-2 infection. TCRdb used MiXCR to reprocess the 5' RACE reads, holding one entry per CDR3 protein. This sample has 100,000 to 150,000 distinct CDR3 sequences; about 15% occur once, and the top ten carry around a fifth. Sequencing used whole blood. The receptors were sampled from an adult who was a healthcare worker with PCR-confirmed SARS-CoV-2 infection or an uninfected control (not recorded which).

CDR3: CASSPPRGETQYF. The CDR3 DNA reads TGTGCCAGCTCACCACCGAGGGGAGAGACCCAGTACTTC. The rearrangement links TRBV18 to TRBJ2-5; D possibly uses TRBD1 or TRBD2 (5 bases each). This CDR3 has 13 amino acids. Germline V gene sequence: CDR1 KGHSH, CDR2 LQKENI. The V end was cut by 0 bases, the J end by 4 bases, with 6 bases between.

The chain joins TRBV20-1 to TRBJ2-3, with 10 bases identical to TRBD2. Per the germline V gene, CDR1 is DFQATT and CDR2 is SNEGSKA (reference sequence). CDR3 size: 15 residues. V was pared by 1 base and J by 6 bases, with 7 bases of the junction left unmatched. The CDR3 spells CSARATSGELDTQYF. As DNA, the CDR3 is TGCAGTGCTAGAGCCACTAGCGGGGAGCTGGATACGCAGTATTTT.

The chain has TRBV7-9 and TRBJ2-3; maybe TRBD1 (5 bases). The V and J ends lost 4 bases and 0 bases respectively, with 8 bases between them. Germline lookup yields CDR1 SEHNR and CDR2 FQNEAQ (reference sequence). This CDR3 comprises 14 residues. This chain's CDR3 is CASSWTLSTDTQYF. Here the CDR3 DNA reads TGTGCCAGCAGCTGGACACTTAGCACAGATACGCAGTATTTT. Based on the CDR3 plus reference TRBV7-9 and TRBJ2-3, the full variable domain is DTGVSQNPRHKITKRGQNVTFRCDPISEHNRLYWYRQTLGQGPEFLTYFQNEAQLEKSRLLSDRFSAERPKGSFSTLEIQRTEQGDSAMYLCASSWTLSTDTQYFGPGTRLTVL.

This clonotype has at least ten counts. The chain joins TRBV29-1 to TRBJ1-5; D may be TRBD1 (5 bases). CDR1 SQVTM and CDR2 ANQGSEA come from the germline V gene. CDR3 length: 13 residues. V was trimmed by 4 bases and J by 4 bases, leaving 11 bases between them. The CDR3 DNA sequence: TGCAGCGTTGCCTTAGGGGTTAATCAGCCCCAGCATTTT. Encoded protein: CSVALGVNQPQHF.

This clonotype occurred a few times. V gene TRBV19 combines with J gene TRBJ2-7, with D tentatively TRBD1 or TRBD2 (5 bases each). V shed 3 bases and J shed 4 bases, with 22 bases lying between them. The CDR3 spans 17 residues. The germline V gene encodes CDR1 LNHDA and CDR2 SQIVND (reference sequence). CDR3 sequence: CASSIMYVGASQYEQYF. DNA for the CDR3: TGTGCCAGTAGTATCATGTACGTCGGGGCCTCCCAATACGAGCAGTACTTC. Together with reference TRBV19 and TRBJ2-7, the CDR3 gives the full variable domain: DGGITQSPKYLFRKEGQNVTLSCEQNLNHDAMYWYRQDPGQGLRLIYYSQIVNDFQKGDIAEGYSVSREKKESFPLTVTSAQKNPTAFYLCASSIMYVGASQYEQYFGPGTRLTVT.

The rearrangement links TRBV10-3 to TRBJ2-7, with 9 bases fitting TRBD1. CDR3 length equals 11 residues. Germline CDR1 is ENHRY and CDR2 is SYGVKD. Losses at the gene ends were 11 bases for V and 7 bases for J; bases not matched to a gene: 6. This chain's CDR3 is CAARDREEQYF. CDR3 nucleotides: TGTGCCGCCCGGGACAGGGAGGAGCAGTACTTC.

In this sample, this clonotype turned up a few times. The rearrangement uses TRBV7-6 and TRBJ1-6, with D hard to call. The CDR3 spans 13 residues. Germline assignment: CDR1 SGHVS and CDR2 FNYEAQ. With 5 bases removed from V and 4 bases from J, the gap between germline ends came to 6 bases. The CDR3 sequence: CASSPSYNSPLHF. In nucleotides, the CDR3 is TGTGCCAGCAGCCCTTCTTATAATTCACCCCTCCACTTT.

The chain links TRBV20-1 to TRBJ2-1; TRBD2 aligns across 10 bases. Trimming at V came to 3 bases and at J to 9 bases, leaving 5 bases not matched to a gene. Germline V gives CDR1 DFQATT, CDR2 SNEGSKA (reference sequence). This CDR3 spans 13 amino acids. CDR3 region: CSASFTSGVEQFF. CDR3 DNA: TGCAGTGCTAGTTTTACTAGCGGGGTTGAGCAGTTCTTC.

This clonotype was observed a few times. The chain carries TRBV2 and TRBJ2-7; 8 nucleotides match TRBD2. The junction had 3 bases not matched to a gene; V was cut back by 5 bases and J by 0 bases. CDR3 size: 14 residues. Germline CDR1 reads SNHLY; CDR2 reads FYNNEI. DNA of the CDR3: TGTGCCAGCAGTTCCGGGACTAGCTCCTACGAGCAGTACTTC. It codes for CASSSGTSSYEQYF.

This chain connects TRBV12-3 or TRBV12-4 to TRBJ1-3; D perhaps matches TRBD1 (6 bases). Trimming took 5 bases from V and 2 from J, leaving 10 bases between them. There are 14 residues in the CDR3. The CDR3 DNA sequence: TGTGCCAGCAGTACGACAGGCGCTGGAAACACCATATATTTT. Amino acids: CASSTTGAGNTIYF.

The chain recombines TRBV11-2 with TRBJ2-7; no firm D call. The CDR3 covers 14 residues. From germline, CDR1 is SGHAT and CDR2 FQNNGV. Trimming pared 3 bases from V and 2 bases from J, leaving 11 bases between. In DNA form, the CDR3 reads TGTGCCAGCAGCTTTTCCGGTCAAGCCTACGAGCAGTACTTC. Encoded protein: CASSFSGQAYEQYF.

This clonotype was counted a few times. The chain couples TRBV6-6 to TRBJ2-1; D gene uncertain. This CDR3 contains 14 residues. CDR1 and CDR2 (germline): MNHNY, SVGAGI (reference sequence). The germline V and J ends were trimmed by 3 bases and 5 bases, with 11 bases remaining between them. CDR3 in DNA: TGTGCCAGCAGTTATCGGCTAGTCGACAATGAGCAGTTCTTC. It yields the protein CASSYRLVDNEQFF.

This clonotype has at least ten counts. The CDR3 bases are TGTGCCAGCAGCTTAACGTATGGCCAAGAGACCCAGTACTTC. Translation gives CASSLTYGQETQYF. The chain joins TRBV7-9 to TRBJ2-5, with D hard to call. The CDR3 has 14 residues. The germline V gene encodes CDR1 SEHNR and CDR2 FQNEAQ (reference sequence). With 2 bases removed from V and 1 base from J, the gap between germline ends came to 8 bases.

The gene calls are TRBV9 and TRBJ2-1; possible D gene TRBD2, 5 bases. The CDR3 runs to 15 residues. Germline loops: CDR1 SGDLS, CDR2 YYNGEE. V lost 0 bases and J 4 bases, leaving 11 bases between the germline ends. The CDR3 loop reads CASSVAIGLYNEQFF. CDR3 coding DNA: TGTGCCAGCAGCGTAGCTATCGGACTTTACAATGAGCAGTTCTTC.

This clonotype was counted a few times. The genes are TRBV2 and TRBJ2-1, with no clear D. CDR1 and CDR2 (germline): SNHLY, FYNNEI. The CDR3 consists of 12 residues. Trimming cost V 6 bases and J 8 bases, with 11 bases left between them. The CDR3 loop is CASRGMGDEQFF. The CDR3 DNA reads as TGTGCCAGCAGGGGAATGGGCGATGAGCAGTTCTTC.

This clonotype has just a few counts. This chain connects TRBV18 to TRBJ2-2, with 7 bases matching TRBD1. The CDR3 covers 15 residues. V dropped 3 bases and J dropped 6; count of bases not matched to a gene: 7. The germline CDR1 and CDR2 sequences are KGHSH and LQKENI. CDR3 sequence (DNA): TGTGCCAGCTCACCGACAGGGACCGGTGCCGGGGAGCTGTTTTTT. It specifies CASSPTGTGAGELFF.

This chain uses TRBV7-9 with TRBJ1-2; the D is unclear. V dropped 4 bases and J dropped 12 bases, with 24 bases sitting between them. Germline V lookup: CDR1 SEHNR, CDR2 FQNEAQ (reference sequence). This CDR3 comprises 15 residues. This CDR3 is CASSSWETDPDGNTF. The CDR3 DNA reads TGTGCCAGCAGCTCCTGGGAGACCGATCCCGATGGAAACACCTTC.

In its sample, this clonotype was seen many times. The V call is TRBV2, the J call TRBJ1-2, with D perhaps matching TRBD1 (6 bases). Deletions cut 6 bases from V and 7 bases from J, with 18 bases between. Germline V lookup: CDR1 SNHLY, CDR2 FYNNEI. This CDR3 comprises 14 residues. CDR3 nucleotide sequence: TGTGCCAGCAGGGGGGACACACCTGAGCGTGGCTACACCTTC. Protein product: CASRGDTPERGYTF. Looking up the rest from reference TRBV2 and TRBJ1-2 gives the full variable domain: EPEVTQTPSHQVTQMGQEVILRCVPISNHLYFYWYRQILGQKVEFLVSFYNNEISEKSEIFDDQFSVERPDGSNFTLKIRSTKLEDSAMYFCASRGDTPERGYTFGSGTRLTVV.